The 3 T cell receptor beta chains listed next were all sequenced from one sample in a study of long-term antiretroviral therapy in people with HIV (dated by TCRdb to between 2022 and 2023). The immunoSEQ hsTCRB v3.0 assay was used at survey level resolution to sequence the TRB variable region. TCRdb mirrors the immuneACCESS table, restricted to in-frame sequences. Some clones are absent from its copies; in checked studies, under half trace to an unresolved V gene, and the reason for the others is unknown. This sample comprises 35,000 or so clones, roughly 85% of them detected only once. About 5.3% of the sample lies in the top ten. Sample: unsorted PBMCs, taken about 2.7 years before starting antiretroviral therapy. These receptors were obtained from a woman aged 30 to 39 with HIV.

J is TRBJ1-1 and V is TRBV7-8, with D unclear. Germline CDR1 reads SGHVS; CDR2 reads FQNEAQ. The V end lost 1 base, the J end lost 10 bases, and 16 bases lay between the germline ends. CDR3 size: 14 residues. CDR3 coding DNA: TGTGCCAGCAGCTTAGGAGGGATGGGAATGGGAGCTTTCTTT. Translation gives CASSLGGMGMGAFF. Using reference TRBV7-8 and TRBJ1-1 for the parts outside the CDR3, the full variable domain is GAGVSQSPRYKVAKRGQDVALRCDPISGHVSLFWYQQALGQGPEFLTYFQNEAQLDKSGLPSDRFFAERPEGSVSTLKIQRTQQEDSAVYLCASSLGGMGMGAFFGQGTRLTVV.

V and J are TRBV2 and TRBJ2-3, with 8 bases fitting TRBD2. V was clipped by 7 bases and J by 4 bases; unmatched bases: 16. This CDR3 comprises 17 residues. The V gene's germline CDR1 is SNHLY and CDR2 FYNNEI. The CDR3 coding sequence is TGTGCCAGCACGGTAGCCCTGGAGCGGGGGCCTGCAGATACGCAGTATTTT. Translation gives CASTVALERGPADTQYF.

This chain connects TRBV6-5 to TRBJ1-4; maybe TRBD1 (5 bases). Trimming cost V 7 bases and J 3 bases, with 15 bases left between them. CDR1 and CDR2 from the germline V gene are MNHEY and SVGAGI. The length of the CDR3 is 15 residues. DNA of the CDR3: TGTGCCAGCACCCAAAGCCGGGGGGCTAATGAAAAACTGTTTTTT. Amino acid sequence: CASTQSRGANEKLFF.